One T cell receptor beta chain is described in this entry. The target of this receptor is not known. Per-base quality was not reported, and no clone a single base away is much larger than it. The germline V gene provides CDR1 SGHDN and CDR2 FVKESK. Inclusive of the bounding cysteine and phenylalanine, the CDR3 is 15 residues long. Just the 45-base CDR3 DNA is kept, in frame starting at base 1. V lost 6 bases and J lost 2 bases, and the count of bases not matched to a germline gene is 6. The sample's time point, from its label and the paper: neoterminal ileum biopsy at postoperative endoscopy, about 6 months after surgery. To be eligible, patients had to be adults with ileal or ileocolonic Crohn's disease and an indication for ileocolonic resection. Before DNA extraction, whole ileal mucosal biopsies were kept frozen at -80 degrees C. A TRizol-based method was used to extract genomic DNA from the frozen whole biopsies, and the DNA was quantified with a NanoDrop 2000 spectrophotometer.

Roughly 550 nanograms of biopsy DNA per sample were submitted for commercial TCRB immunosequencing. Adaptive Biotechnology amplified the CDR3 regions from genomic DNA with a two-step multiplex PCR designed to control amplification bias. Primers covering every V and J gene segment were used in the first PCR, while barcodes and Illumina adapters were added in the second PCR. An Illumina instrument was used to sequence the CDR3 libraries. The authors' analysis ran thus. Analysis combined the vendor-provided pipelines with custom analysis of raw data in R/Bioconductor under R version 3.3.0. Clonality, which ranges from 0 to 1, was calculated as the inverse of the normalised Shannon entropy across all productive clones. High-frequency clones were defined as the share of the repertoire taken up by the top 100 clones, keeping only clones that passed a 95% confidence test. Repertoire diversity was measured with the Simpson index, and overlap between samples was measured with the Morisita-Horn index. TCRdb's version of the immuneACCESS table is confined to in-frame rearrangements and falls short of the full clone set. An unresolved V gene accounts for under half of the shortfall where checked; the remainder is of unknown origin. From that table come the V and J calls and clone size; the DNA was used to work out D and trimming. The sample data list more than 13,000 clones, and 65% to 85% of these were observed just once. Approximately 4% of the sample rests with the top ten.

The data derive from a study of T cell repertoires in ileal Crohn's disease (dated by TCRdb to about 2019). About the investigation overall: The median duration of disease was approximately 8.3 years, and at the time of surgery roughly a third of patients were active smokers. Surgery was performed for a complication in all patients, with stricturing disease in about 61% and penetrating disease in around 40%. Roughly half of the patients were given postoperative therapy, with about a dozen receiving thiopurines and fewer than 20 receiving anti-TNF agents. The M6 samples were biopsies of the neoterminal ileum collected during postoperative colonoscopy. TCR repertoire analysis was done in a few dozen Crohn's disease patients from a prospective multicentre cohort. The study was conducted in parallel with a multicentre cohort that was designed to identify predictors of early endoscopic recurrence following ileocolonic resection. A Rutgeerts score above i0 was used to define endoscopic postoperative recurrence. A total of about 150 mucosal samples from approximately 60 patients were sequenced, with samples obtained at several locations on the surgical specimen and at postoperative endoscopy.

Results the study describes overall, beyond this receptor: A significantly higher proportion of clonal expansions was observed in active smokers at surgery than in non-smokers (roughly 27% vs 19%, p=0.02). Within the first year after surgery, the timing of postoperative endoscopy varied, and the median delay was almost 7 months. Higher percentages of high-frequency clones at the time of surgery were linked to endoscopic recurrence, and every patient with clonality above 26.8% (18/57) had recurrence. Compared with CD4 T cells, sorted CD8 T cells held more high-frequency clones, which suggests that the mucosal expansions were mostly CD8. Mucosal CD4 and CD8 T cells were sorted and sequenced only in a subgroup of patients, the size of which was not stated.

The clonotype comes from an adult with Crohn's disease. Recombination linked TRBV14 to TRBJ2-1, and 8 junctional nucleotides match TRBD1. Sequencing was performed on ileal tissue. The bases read TGTGCCAGCAGACCTTGGACAGGGCCCTACAATGAGCAGTTCTTC. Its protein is CASRPWTGPYNEQFF.